This T cell receptor (beta chain) comes out of a study of cytotoxic CD8 clonotypes in ibrutinib-treated CLL (dated by TCRdb to 2020 to 2023). Regarding the research as a whole: The cohort had 11 relapsed/refractory and some 15 treatment-naive patients; 17 to 18 were IGHV unmutated. Responses were partial in roughly 24 patients and complete in 2; after median approximately 69 months follow-up, some 15 stayed in remission and around 12 progressed. Samples at response were collected after a median of roughly twelve months of treatment, with a range of roughly 6 to 40 months. On average, each sample yielded 250,000 to 300,000 productive templates and 85,000 to 95,000 productive rearrangements. Longitudinal samples were obtainable from about 30% of the roughly 86 participants in the trial. Cryopreserved peripheral blood mononuclear cells were collected before treatment, at response, and at either disease progression or sustained remission. Patients were still on ibrutinib when every remission and progressive disease sample was collected. Paper-wide results and their limitations: Public clonotypes were rare and either contracted or stayed stable during treatment, and the rise in clonality at ibrutinib response reflected the expansion of private clonotypes. At baseline, clonality was higher than in age-matched healthy donors and showed a strong correlation with circulating CD8+ T-cell counts. Sustained-remission and progressing patients did not have matched sampling times, and lymph node repertoires were not examined. Clonality rose at ibrutinib response, remained stable during sustained remission, and dropped back toward baseline at progression.

Of note for this clone: What antigen it recognizes has not been identified. The input lacks base qualities; no much larger clone sits a single base away.

The junction carries 8 bases between V and J, which are trimmed by 0 bases and 6 bases respectively. CDR1 SGHRS and CDR2 YFSETQ were looked up in the germline V gene. Spanning cysteine to phenylalanine, the CDR3 consists of 13 amino acids. Only the CDR3 part of the read is kept: 39 bases, read in frame from the first base. The meaning of the sample's time point label: approximately 25 months on ibrutinib. Approximately 2 micrograms of genomic DNA were extracted from cryopreserved PBMCs for TCR beta library preparation. Longitudinal blood samples from CLL patients on ibrutinib monotherapy underwent high-throughput TCR beta sequencing. The patients took part in an open-label, single-center phase 2 trial of ibrutinib monotherapy. On a MiSeq, deep resolution sequencing aimed for a depth between 1 in 1 million and 1 in 200,000 T cells, with each clonotype covered approximately 10x on average. The immunoSEQ hsTCRB Kit was used to generate the TCR beta libraries. On the study's bioinformatics: ImmunoSEQ Data Assistant and ImmunoSEQ Analyzer were used for data analysis, and V, D and J genes were assigned according to IMGT definitions. Clonality was computed as one minus normalized Shannon entropy of productive rearrangement frequencies, ranging from 0 to 1. Only overrepresented clonotypes making up at least 0.05% of the repertoire of each patient were included in the public clonotype analysis. Repertoires from approximately 13 age-matched healthy donors in immuneACCESS were used as clonality controls. In its TCRdb copy, this immuneACCESS table keeps in-frame sequences only and misses some clones. Where compared with another copy, unresolved V genes explain less than half of these, and the others have no known cause. D and trimming were read from the DNA, whereas the V and J calls and clone size are those reported in that table. This sample gives 150,000 or so clones in total; more than 75% of them show up just once. The ten largest clones take up about 5% of the sample.

The source was PBMCs, collected after 24 months of ibrutinib treatment. This TCR derives from a human donor with chronic lymphocytic leukemia. The receptor chain draws on TRBV5-1 and TRBJ2-3; no D gene can be assigned with confidence. The CDR3 is CASSLEAMDTQYF. The base sequence is TGCGCCAGCAGCTTGGAGGCCATGGATACGCAGTATTTT.